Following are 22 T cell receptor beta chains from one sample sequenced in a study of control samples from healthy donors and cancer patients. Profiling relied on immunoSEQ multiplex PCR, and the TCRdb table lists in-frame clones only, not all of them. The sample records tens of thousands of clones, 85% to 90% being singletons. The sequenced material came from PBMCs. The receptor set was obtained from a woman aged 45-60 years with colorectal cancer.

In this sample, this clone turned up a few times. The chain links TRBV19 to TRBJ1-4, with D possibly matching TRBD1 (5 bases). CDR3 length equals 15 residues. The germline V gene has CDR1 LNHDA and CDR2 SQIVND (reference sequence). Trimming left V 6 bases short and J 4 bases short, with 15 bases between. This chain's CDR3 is CASRAAGHNNEKLFF. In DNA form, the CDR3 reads TGTGCCAGTAGAGCGGCGGGGCATAATAATGAAAAACTGTTTTTT. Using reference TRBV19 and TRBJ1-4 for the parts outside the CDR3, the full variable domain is DGGITQSPKYLFRKEGQNVTLSCEQNLNHDAMYWYRQDPGQGLRLIYYSQIVNDFQKGDIAEGYSVSREKKESFPLTVTSAQKNPTAFYLCASRAAGHNNEKLFFGSGTQLSVL.

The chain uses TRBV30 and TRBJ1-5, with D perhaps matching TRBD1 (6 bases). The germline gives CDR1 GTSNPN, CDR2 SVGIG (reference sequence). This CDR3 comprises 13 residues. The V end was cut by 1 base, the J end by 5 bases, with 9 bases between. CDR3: CAWSGTDDQPQHF. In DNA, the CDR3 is TGTGCCTGGAGTGGGACAGACGATCAGCCCCAGCATTTT.

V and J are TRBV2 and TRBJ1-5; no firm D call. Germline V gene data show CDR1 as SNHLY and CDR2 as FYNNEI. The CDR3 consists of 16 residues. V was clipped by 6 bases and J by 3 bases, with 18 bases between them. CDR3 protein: CASSRPDAKPNQPQHF. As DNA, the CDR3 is TGTGCCAGCAGCCGACCGGATGCCAAGCCCAATCAGCCCCAGCATTTT.

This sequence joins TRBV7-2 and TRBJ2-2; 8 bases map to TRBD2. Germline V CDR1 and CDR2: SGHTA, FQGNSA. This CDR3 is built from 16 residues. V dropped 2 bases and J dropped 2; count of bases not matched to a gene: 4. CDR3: CASSLNGGANTGELFF. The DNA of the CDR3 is TGTGCCAGCAGCTTAAACGGGGGGGCCAACACCGGGGAGCTGTTTTTT.

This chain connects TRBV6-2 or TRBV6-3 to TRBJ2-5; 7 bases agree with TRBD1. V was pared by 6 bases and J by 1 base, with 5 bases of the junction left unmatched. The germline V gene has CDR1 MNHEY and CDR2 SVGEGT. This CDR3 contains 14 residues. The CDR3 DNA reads TGTGCCAGCAGACCTCGGGACAGCCAAGAGACCCAGTACTTC. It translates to CASRPRDSQETQYF.

The CDR3 sequence: CASSLGITNQPQHF. CDR3 DNA sequence: TGTGCCAGCAGCTTAGGTATCACGAATCAGCCCCAGCATTTT. The chain joins TRBV7-2 to TRBJ1-5, with D unresolved. The CDR3 totals 14 residues. The germline V gene has CDR1 SGHTA and CDR2 FQGNSA. V lost 1 base, J lost 4 bases, and 8 bases lay in between.

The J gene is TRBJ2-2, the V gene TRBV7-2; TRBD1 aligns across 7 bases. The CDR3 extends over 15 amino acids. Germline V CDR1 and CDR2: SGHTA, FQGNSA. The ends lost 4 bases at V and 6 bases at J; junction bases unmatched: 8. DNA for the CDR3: TGTGCCAGCAGCTCCCACAGGGGAAACGCCGGGGAGCTGTTTTTT. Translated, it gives CASSSHRGNAGELFF.

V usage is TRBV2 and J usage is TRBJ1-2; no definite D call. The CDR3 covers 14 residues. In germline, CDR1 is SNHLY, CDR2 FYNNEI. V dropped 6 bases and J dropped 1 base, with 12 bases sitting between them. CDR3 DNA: TGTGCCAGCAGCACGGACGGGAGTAACTATGGCTACACCTTC. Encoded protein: CASSTDGSNYGYTF.

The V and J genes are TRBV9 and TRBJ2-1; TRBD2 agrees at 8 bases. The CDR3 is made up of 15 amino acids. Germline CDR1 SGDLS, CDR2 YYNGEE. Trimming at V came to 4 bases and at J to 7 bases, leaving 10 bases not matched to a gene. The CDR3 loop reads CASSPRGGQGNEQFF. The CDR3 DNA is TGTGCCAGCAGCCCCCGGGGGGGCCAGGGTAATGAGCAGTTCTTC.

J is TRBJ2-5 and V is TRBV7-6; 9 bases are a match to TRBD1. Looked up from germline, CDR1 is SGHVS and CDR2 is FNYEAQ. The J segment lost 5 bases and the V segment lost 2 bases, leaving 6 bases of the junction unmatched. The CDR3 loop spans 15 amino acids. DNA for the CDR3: TGTGCCAGCAGCTTAAATCAGGGACAGGGTGAGACCCAGTACTTC. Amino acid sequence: CASSLNQGQGETQYF.

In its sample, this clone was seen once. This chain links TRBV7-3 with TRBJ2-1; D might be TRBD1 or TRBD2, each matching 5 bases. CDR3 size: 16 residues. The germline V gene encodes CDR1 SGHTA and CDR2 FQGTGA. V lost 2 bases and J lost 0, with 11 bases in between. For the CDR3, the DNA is TGTGCCAGCAGCTTAGAGGGACGGAGCTCCTACAATGAGCAGTTCTTC. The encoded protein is CASSLEGRSSYNEQFF.

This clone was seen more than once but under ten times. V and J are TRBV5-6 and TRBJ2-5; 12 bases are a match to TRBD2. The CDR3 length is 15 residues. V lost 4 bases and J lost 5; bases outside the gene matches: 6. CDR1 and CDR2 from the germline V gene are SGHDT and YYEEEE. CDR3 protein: CASSPGLAGLETQYF. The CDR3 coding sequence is TGTGCCAGCAGCCCCGGACTAGCGGGGTTGGAGACCCAGTACTTC.

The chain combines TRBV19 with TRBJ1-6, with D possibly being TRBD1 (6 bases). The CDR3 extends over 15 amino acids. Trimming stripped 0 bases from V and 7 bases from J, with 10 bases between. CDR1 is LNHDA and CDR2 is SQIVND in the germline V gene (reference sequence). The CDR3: CASSIEYRVNSPLHF. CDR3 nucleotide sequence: TGTGCCAGTAGTATAGAGTACAGGGTGAATTCACCCCTCCACTTT.

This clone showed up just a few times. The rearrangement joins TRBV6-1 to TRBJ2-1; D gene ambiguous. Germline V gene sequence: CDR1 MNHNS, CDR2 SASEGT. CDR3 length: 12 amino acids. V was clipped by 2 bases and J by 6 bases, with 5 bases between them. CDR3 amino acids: CASSETLNEQFF. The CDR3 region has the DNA TGTGCCAGCAGTGAAACCCTCAATGAGCAGTTCTTC.

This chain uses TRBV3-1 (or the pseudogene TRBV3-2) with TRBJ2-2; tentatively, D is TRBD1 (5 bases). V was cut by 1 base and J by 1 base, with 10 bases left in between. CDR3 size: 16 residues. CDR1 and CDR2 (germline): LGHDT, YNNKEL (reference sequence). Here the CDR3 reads CASSQGGSLNTGELFF. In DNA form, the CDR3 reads TGTGCCAGCAGCCAAGGGGGCAGCTTGAACACCGGGGAGCTGTTTTTT.

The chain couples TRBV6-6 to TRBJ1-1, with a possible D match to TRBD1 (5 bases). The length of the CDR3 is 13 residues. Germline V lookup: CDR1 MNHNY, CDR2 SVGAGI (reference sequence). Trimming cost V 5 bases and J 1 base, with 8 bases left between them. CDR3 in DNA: TGTGCCAGCAGTCTCGACAGGAACACTGAAGCTTTCTTT. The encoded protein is CASSLDRNTEAFF.

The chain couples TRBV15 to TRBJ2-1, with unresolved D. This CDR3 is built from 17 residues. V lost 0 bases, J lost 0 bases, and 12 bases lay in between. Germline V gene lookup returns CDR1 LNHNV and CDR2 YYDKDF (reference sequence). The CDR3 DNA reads TGTGCCACCAGCAGAGAATCGGCAGGTAGCTCCTACAATGAGCAGTTCTTC. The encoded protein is CATSRESAGSSYNEQFF.

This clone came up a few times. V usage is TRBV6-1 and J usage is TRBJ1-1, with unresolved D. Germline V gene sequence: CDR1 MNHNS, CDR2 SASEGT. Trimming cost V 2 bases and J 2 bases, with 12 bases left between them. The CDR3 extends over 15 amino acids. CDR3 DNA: TGTGCCAGCAGTGAACGACGGACGGTAAACACTGAAGCTTTCTTT. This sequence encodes CASSERRTVNTEAFF.

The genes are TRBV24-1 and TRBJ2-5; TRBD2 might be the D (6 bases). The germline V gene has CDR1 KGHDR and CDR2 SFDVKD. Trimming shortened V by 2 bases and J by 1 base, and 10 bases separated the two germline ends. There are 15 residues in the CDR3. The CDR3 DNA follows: TGTGCCACCAGTGATTCTGCGGGGTCCCAAGAGACCCAGTACTTC. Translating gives CATSDSAGSQETQYF.

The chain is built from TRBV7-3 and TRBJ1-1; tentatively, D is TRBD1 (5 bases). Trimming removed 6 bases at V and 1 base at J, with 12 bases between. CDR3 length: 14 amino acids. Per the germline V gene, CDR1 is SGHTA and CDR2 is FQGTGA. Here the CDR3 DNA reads TGTGCCAGCAGGGCCGGGACGGAGAACACTGAAGCTTTCTTT. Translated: CASRAGTENTEAFF.

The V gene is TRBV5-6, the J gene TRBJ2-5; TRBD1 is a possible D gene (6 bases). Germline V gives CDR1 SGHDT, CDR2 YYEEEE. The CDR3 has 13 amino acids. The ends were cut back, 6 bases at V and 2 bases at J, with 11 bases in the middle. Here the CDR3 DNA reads TGTGCCAGCACCGGACAGAATCAAGAGACCCAGTACTTC. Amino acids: CASTGQNQETQYF.

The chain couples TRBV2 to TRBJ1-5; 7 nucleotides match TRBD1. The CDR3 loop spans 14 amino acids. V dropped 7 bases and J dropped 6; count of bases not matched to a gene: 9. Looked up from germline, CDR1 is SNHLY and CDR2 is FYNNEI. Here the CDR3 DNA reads TGTGCCAGCACCTCGACAGGGTCGTTTCAGCCCCAGCATTTT. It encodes CASTSTGSFQPQHF.